A selection of T cell receptor beta chains follows, all from one sample in a study of post-analysis software for immune sequencing data. TCRdb analysed the PCR reads with MiXCR anew, one entry per CDR3 protein. The repertoire has 650,000 to 900,000 distinct CDR3 sequences, approximately 44% of them found once; the top ten carry roughly 4.4%. Sequencing used blood. These receptors all stem from a girl between 10 and 17 years old with multiple sclerosis. CDR3s include the opening cysteine and the closing phenylalanine or tryptophan. Each record gives: J gene, V gene, clone size, CDR3 length, D gene, CDR3 protein, CDR3 DNA. D genes are given only for firm matches. Clone size is shown for a subset of rows, as once, few, many or a class of expanded clone.

>TRBJ2-3|TRBV27|-|15|TRBD1
CASSHRDREGDTRYF
TGTGCCAGCAGCCACCGGGACAGGGAGGGAGATACGCGGTATTTT
>TRBJ2-1|TRBV4-1|once|17|-
CASSQTDSGPSYNEQFF
TGCGCCAGCAGCCAAACGGACAGCGGACCATCCTACAATGAGCAGTTCTTC
>TRBJ2-1|TRBV6-1|few|11|-
CASKTSVEQFF
TGTGCCAGCAAGACCAGTGTTGAGCAGTTCTTC
>TRBJ2-3|TRBV6-5|-|19|TRBD2
CASSYPGLAGGGGTDTQYF
TGTGCCAGCAGTTACCCCGGGCTAGCGGGAGGGGGGGGCACAGATACGCAGTATTTT
>TRBJ1-2|TRBV4-1|-|15|-
CASSPNPRDHYGYTF
TGCGCCAGCAGCCCGAACCCCAGGGACCACTATGGCTACACCTTC
>TRBJ2-5|TRBV18|-|16|-
CASSEGRQASQETQYF
TGTGCCAGCTCAGAAGGACGTCAAGCGTCCCAAGAGACCCAGTACTTC
>TRBJ2-1|TRBV7-8|-|14|-
CASSFSGGGDEQFF
TGTGCCAGCAGCTTTAGCGGAGGGGGCGATGAGCAGTTCTTC
>TRBJ2-3|TRBV10-3|few|14|TRBD1
CAISGQGVADTQYF
TGTGCCATCAGCGGACAGGGGGTAGCAGATACGCAGTATTTT
>TRBJ2-7|TRBV11-1|-|15|TRBD2
CASSSHGGTRTEQYF
TGTGCCAGCAGCTCGCACGGGGGGACTAGAACCGAGCAGTACTTC
>TRBJ2-3|TRBV7-2|-|17|TRBD2
CASSLELAGEAPDTQYF
TGTGCCAGCAGCTTAGAACTAGCGGGAGAGGCCCCAGATACGCAGTATTTT
>TRBJ1-2|TRBV29-1|-|11|-
CSVLGALGYTF
TGCAGCGTCCTGGGGGCGCTAGGCTACACCTTC
>TRBJ1-2|TRBV6-5|-|14|-
CASTQHPSNYGYTF
TGTGCCAGCACCCAACACCCCTCTAACTATGGCTACACCTTC